The 27 T cell receptor beta chains below all came from one sample that was sequenced in a study of cytomegalovirus exposure and HLA in healthy donors. In the PCR, 60 Vbeta and 13 Jbeta primers were used. The protocol was immunoSEQ multiplex PCR, while the TCRdb copy is restricted to in-frame clones and leaves out a portion. This sample's table reports 200,000 or so clones. The sequenced material came from PBMCs. The receptors were gathered from a boy aged 5-17 years in good health and CMV-seronegative.

The chain is built from TRBV5-1 and TRBJ1-1; D is possibly TRBD1 (5 bases). Trimming pared 4 bases from V and 1 base from J, leaving 11 bases between. Looked up from germline, CDR1 is SGHRS and CDR2 is YFSETQ. The CDR3 is made up of 14 amino acids. This chain's CDR3 is CASSLTGSNTEAFF. In nucleotides, the CDR3 is TGCGCCAGCAGCCTAACAGGATCGAACACTGAAGCTTTCTTT. Full variable domain (outside the CDR3, taken from reference TRBV5-1 and TRBJ1-1): KAGVTQTPRYLIKTRGQQVTLSCSPISGHRSVSWYQQTPGQGLQFLFEYFSETQRNKGNFPGRFSGRQFSNSRSEMNVSTLELGDSALYLCASSLTGSNTEAFFGQGTRLTVV.

The rearrangement joins TRBV5-1 to TRBJ1-2; perhaps TRBD1 as D (5 bases). There are 15 residues in the CDR3. V shed 0 bases and J shed 4 bases, with 13 bases lying between them. Germline CDR1 is SGHRS and CDR2 is YFSETQ. The CDR3 loop reads CASSLAPGVSYGYTF. The CDR3 region has the DNA TGCGCCAGCAGCTTGGCCCCGGGGGTTAGCTATGGCTACACCTTC.

The rearrangement joins TRBV18 to TRBJ1-2, with TRBD1 identical over 7 bases. This CDR3 has 12 residues. Trimming took 5 bases from V and 7 from J; bases not matched to a gene: 4. Germline lookup yields CDR1 KGHSH and CDR2 LQKENI. CDR3 DNA sequence: TGTGCCAGCTCAGACAGGGAGCGTGGCTACACCTTC. As protein: CASSDRERGYTF.

The chain carries TRBV30 and TRBJ1-6, with D unclear. In germline, CDR1 is GTSNPN, CDR2 SVGIG (reference sequence). This CDR3 has 13 amino acids. V was pared by 5 bases and J by 3 bases, with 8 bases between. CDR3 protein: CAWGLHYNSPLHF. The CDR3 DNA follows: TGTGCCTGGGGACTGCACTATAATTCACCCCTCCACTTT.

The gene calls are TRBV13 and TRBJ1-1; D is ambiguous. The CDR3 consists of 17 residues. Germline V CDR1 and CDR2: PRHDT, FYEKMQ (reference sequence). Deletions cut 5 bases from V and 0 bases from J, with 19 bases between. DNA of the CDR3: TGTGCCAGCAGCCCCGCGGGAGGAGGGTTTATGAACACTGAAGCTTTCTTT. It codes for CASSPAGGGFMNTEAFF.

The V gene is TRBV7-3, the J gene TRBJ1-2, with TRBD1 matching over 7 bases. After removal of 5 bases from V and 4 bases from J, the junction contained 7 bases not matched to a gene. This CDR3 has 14 residues. Germline values: CDR1 SGHTA, CDR2 FQGTGA. CDR3 nucleotides: TGTGCCAGCAGCCCCACAGGGGCTCCCTATGGCTACACCTTC. As protein: CASSPTGAPYGYTF. The full variable domain, its missing parts supplied by reference TRBV7-3 and TRBJ1-2, is GAGVSQTPSNKVTEKGKYVELRCDPISGHTALYWYRQSLGQGPEFLIYFQGTGAADDSGLPNDRFFAVRPEGSVSTLKIQRTERGDSAVYLCASSPTGAPYGYTFGSGTRLTVV.

The chain uses TRBV2 and TRBJ2-7, with TRBD1 matching 9 bases. Germline-derived CDR1 and CDR2 are SNHLY and FYNNEI. The CDR3 is made up of 15 amino acids. After removal of 0 bases from V and 5 bases from J, the junction contained 5 bases not matched to a gene. DNA for the CDR3: TGTGCCAGCAGTGAAGCGCAGAGGACAGGGGACGAGCAGTACTTC. Protein: CASSEAQRTGDEQYF.

V gene TRBV29-1 combines with J gene TRBJ1-1, with 7 bases aligning to TRBD1. V gave up 6 bases and J gave up 4 bases; unmatched junction bases: 8. This CDR3 has 13 amino acids. Germline V lookup: CDR1 SQVTM, CDR2 ANQGSEA. The CDR3 here is CSVVRGQPTEAFF. As DNA, the CDR3 is TGCAGCGTCGTCAGGGGACAGCCCACTGAAGCTTTCTTT.

The chain links TRBV5-4 to TRBJ2-7, with a possible D match to TRBD2 (6 bases). The CDR3 is made up of 14 amino acids. Deletions cut 0 bases from V and 2 bases from J, with 9 bases between. Germline V gene lookup returns CDR1 SGHNT and CDR2 YYREEE (reference sequence). CDR3 DNA sequence: TGTGCCAGCAGCTTGGATGGAGGGGCCTACGAGCAGTACTTC. Protein product: CASSLDGGAYEQYF.

The V call is TRBV9, the J call TRBJ2-6; 7 bases line up with TRBD1. Trimming removed 4 bases from V and 1 base from J; junction bases left unmatched: 11. The CDR3 sequence is 18 residues long. Looked up from germline, CDR1 is SGDLS and CDR2 is YYNGEE. CDR3 nucleotides: TGTGCCAGCAGCCTACAGGGGATCACATGGTCTGGGGCCAACGTCCTGACTTTC. Its protein is CASSLQGITWSGANVLTF.

The chain is built from TRBV7-8 and TRBJ1-1; D remains ambiguous. Germline assignment: CDR1 SGHVS and CDR2 FQNEAQ. V lost 5 bases and J lost 4, with 14 bases in between. The CDR3 is made up of 14 amino acids. The CDR3 bases are TGTGCCAGCAGCCCCCAGAGGAACCCCACTGAAGCTTTCTTT. This encodes CASSPQRNPTEAFF.

V is TRBV14 and J is TRBJ1-1, with D uncertain. CDR1 is SGHDN and CDR2 is FVKESK in the germline V gene. The CDR3 length is 16 residues. V was pared by 1 base and J by 1 base, with 13 bases between. The CDR3 sequence is CASSQGIRETNTEAFF. CDR3 coding DNA: TGTGCCAGCAGCCAAGGCATCCGGGAGACGAACACTGAAGCTTTCTTT.

This chain uses TRBV15 with TRBJ2-7, with D possibly being TRBD1 (5 bases). The CDR3 runs to 13 residues. From germline, CDR1 is LNHNV and CDR2 YYDKDF (reference sequence). V was pared by 3 bases and J by 4 bases, with 10 bases between. This CDR3 is CATSRWGSYEQYF. In nucleotides, the CDR3 is TGTGCCACCAGCAGGTGGGGCAGTTACGAGCAGTACTTC.

The chain carries TRBV7-9 and TRBJ1-3; 10 positions agree with TRBD1. Germline values: CDR1 SEHNR, CDR2 FQNEAQ (reference sequence). The CDR3 runs 19 residues. The V segment lost 5 bases and the J segment 4 bases; nucleotides outside the gene matches: 17. The CDR3 spells CASSTPDLTGGEIGNTIYF. CDR3 DNA: TGTGCCAGCAGCACGCCAGACTTGACAGGGGGCGAGATCGGAAACACCATATATTTT.

V is TRBV6-5 and J is TRBJ2-5, with a possible D match to TRBD1 (6 bases). CDR3 length: 15 residues. Between the trimmed V and J ends, which lost 6 bases and 4 bases, there was a span of 18 bases. Looked up from germline, CDR1 is MNHEY and CDR2 is SVGAGI. In DNA, the CDR3 is TGTGCCAGCAGACCGCTTTACAGGGAAGGAGAGACCCAGTACTTC. Translating it yields CASRPLYREGETQYF.

The chain joins TRBV29-1 to TRBJ2-1, with D possibly being TRBD2 (6 bases). The CDR3 totals 15 residues. Germline V gives CDR1 SQVTM, CDR2 ANQGSEA. The V and J ends lost 6 bases and 0 bases respectively, with 15 bases between them. The CDR3 region has the DNA TGCAGCGTGGACTTAGCGGTTCCCTCCTACAATGAGCAGTTCTTC. It yields the protein CSVDLAVPSYNEQFF.

The chain is built from TRBV2 and TRBJ2-1, with TRBD2 matching over 14 bases. With V trimmed by 4 bases and J by 10 bases, 15 bases remained unmatched. The CDR3 has 18 residues. The germline V gene has CDR1 SNHLY and CDR2 FYNNEI. Written as DNA, the CDR3 is TGTGCCAGCAGTGGAAGGACCCGGGGACTAGCGGGGGAGGGGGAGCAGTTCTTC. It encodes CASSGRTRGLAGEGEQFF.

V is TRBV4-1 and J is TRBJ2-2; 8 positions agree with TRBD1. With V trimmed by 4 bases and J by 4 bases, 5 bases remained unmatched. The germline CDR1 and CDR2 sequences are MGHRA and YSYEKL. CDR3 length equals 15 residues. The CDR3 is CASSRGQGLTGELFF. CDR3 DNA: TGCGCCAGCAGCCGAGGACAGGGACTCACCGGGGAGCTGTTTTTT.

J is TRBJ1-2 and V is TRBV27; D possibly corresponds to TRBD1 (5 bases). Germline lookup yields CDR1 MNHEY and CDR2 SMNVEV (reference sequence). This CDR3 has 16 residues. V lost 8 bases and J 6 bases, leaving 25 bases between the germline ends. CDR3 loop: CASAGGRGPRGDGYTF. The CDR3 nucleotides read TGTGCCAGCGCTGGGGGTCGGGGCCCGCGGGGTGATGGCTACACCTTC.

Concerning this clone: The junction departs from the called germline gene at one end, perhaps through a read error. V is TRBV7-7 and J is TRBJ2-7, with 10 positions matching TRBD1. The CDR3 is 14 residues long. Germline-derived CDR1 and CDR2 are SSHAT and FNYEAQ (reference sequence). The CDR3 protein is CASSPGQGNYEQYF. The DNA of the CDR3 is TGTGCTAGCAGCCCGGGACAGGGGAACTACGAGCAGTACTTC.

This chain links TRBV9 with TRBJ1-5; a possible D gene is TRBD1 (6 bases). This CDR3 is 15 amino acids long. With 4 bases removed from V and 6 bases from J, the gap between germline ends came to 17 bases. From germline, CDR1 is SGDLS and CDR2 YYNGEE. The CDR3 protein is CASSPSGGAFQPQHF. The CDR3 DNA follows: TGTGCCAGCAGCCCCAGTGGGGGCGCGTTTCAGCCCCAGCATTTT.

The J gene is TRBJ2-3, the V gene TRBV4-1, with 9 positions matching TRBD2. The length of the CDR3 is 15 residues. V lost 3 bases to trimming and J lost 2 bases; unmatched junction nucleotides: 3. Germline CDR1 MGHRA, CDR2 YSYEKL. Written as DNA, the CDR3 is TGCGCCAGCAGCCAGCTAGCGGGGACCACAGATACGCAGTATTTT. Amino acid sequence: CASSQLAGTTDTQYF.

The rearrangement links TRBV15 to TRBJ2-4; TRBD1 aligns across 10 bases. There are 15 residues in the CDR3. The V gene's germline CDR1 is LNHNV and CDR2 YYDKDF (reference sequence). The V segment lost 3 bases and the J segment 6 bases; nucleotides outside the gene matches: 5. The CDR3 nucleotides read TGTGCCACCAGCAGGGGGACAGGGGTGGCAAACATTCAGTACTTC. Translated, it gives CATSRGTGVANIQYF.

The CDR3: CASTGGGLTRGTGELFF. CDR3 bases: TGTGCCAGCACCGGAGGGGGACTAACCCGGGGAACCGGGGAGCTGTTTTTT. The genes are TRBV11-2 and TRBJ2-2; D may be TRBD2 (7 bases). CDR3 length: 17 residues. The germline CDR1 and CDR2 sequences are SGHAT and FQNNGV. The V and J ends lost 7 bases and 5 bases respectively, with 23 bases between them.

V and J are TRBV18 and TRBJ1-1; a weak D match, TRBD1 (5 bases). This CDR3 contains 15 residues. In germline, CDR1 is KGHSH, CDR2 LQKENI. The V end lost 1 base, the J end lost 1 base, and 10 bases lay between the germline ends. CDR3 loop: CASSPLGRGNTEAFF. CDR3 nucleotide sequence: TGTGCCAGCTCACCACTGGGTAGGGGGAACACTGAAGCTTTCTTT.

The gene calls are TRBV7-2 and TRBJ1-1; no firm D call. Trimming took off 2 bases at V and 1 base at J, with 8 bases between the two ends. Germline V gene data show CDR1 as SGHTA and CDR2 as FQGNSA. The CDR3 is 14 residues long. The DNA for the CDR3 is TGTGCCAGCAGCTTACGGAGAACGAACACTGAAGCTTTCTTT. This gives the protein CASSLRRTNTEAFF.

The J gene is TRBJ1-1, the V gene TRBV4-2; tentatively, D is TRBD1 (6 bases). Trimming removed 5 bases from V and 5 bases from J, with 15 bases in between. This CDR3 contains 14 residues. Germline values: CDR1 LGHNA, CDR2 YNFKEQ. The CDR3 DNA is TGTGCCAGCAGCGGGCAGGGGAGAACAACTGAAGCTTTCTTT. Its protein product is CASSGQGRTTEAFF.